This TCR beta chain derives from a study of graft-versus-host responses after intestinal transplantation. Overall study findings and caveats: Where graft-donor T cell macrochimerism was present, patients had high graft-versus-host to host-versus-graft clonal ratios in allografts.

The repertoire was sequenced with immunoSEQ multiplex PCR; TCRdb's copy has only in-frame clones and lacks some. The profile shows about 120,000 clones, approximately 92% of them singletons. A note on this clone: No antigen is known for it.

Trimming removed 2 bases from V and 5 bases from J, with 9 bases in between. Germline CDR1 is MDHEN and CDR2 is SYDVKM. The CDR3 spans 13 residues. The chain employs TRBV28 and TRBJ2-5, with D uncertain. This TCR derives from a human donor who received an intestinal transplant. The material sequenced was unstimulated CD4+ T cells sorted from spleen or lymph node cells, taken before intestinal transplant. The CDR3 DNA is TGTGCCAGCAGTTTACCTGCTGTGGAGACCCAGTACTTC. Encoded protein: CASSLPAVETQYF.